The next 8 T cell receptor beta chains were all read from a single sample in a study of T cells in Graves' hyperthyroidism and ophthalmopathy. The CDR3 regions of TCR beta were amplified from RNA transcripts. The HTBI primer set served for first-round RT-PCR of the TCR CDR3. TCRdb ran MiXCR on the multiplex PCR reads and lists one entry per CDR3 protein. The sample consists of about 360,000 distinct CDR3 sequences, around 14% of them appearing once. The specimen sequenced was blood. The receptors originated from a woman aged 18 to 35 with Graves' hyperthyroidism.

This clonotype has at least ten counts. The chain is built from TRBV28 and TRBJ1-1; possible D gene TRBD1, 5 bases. Trimming left V 4 bases short and J 1 base short, with 16 bases between. This CDR3 is 16 amino acids long. CDR1 and CDR2 from the germline V gene are MDHEN and SYDVKM. The CDR3 reads CASSSYRGGRNTEAFF. CDR3 sequence (DNA): TGTGCCAGCAGTTCTTACCGGGGGGGAAGGAACACTGAAGCTTTCTTT. Filled out from reference TRBV28 and TRBJ1-1, the complete variable domain reads DVKVTQSSRYLVKRTGEKVFLECVQDMDHENMFWYRQDPGLGLRLIYFSYDVKMKEKGDIPEGYSVSREKKERFSLILESASTNQTSMYLCASSSYRGGRNTEAFFGQGTRLTVV.

This clonotype was seen many times. The V and J genes are TRBV20-1 and TRBJ2-7, with 9 bases lining up with TRBD1. The junction had 5 bases not matched to a gene; V was cut back by 1 base and J by 7 bases. The CDR3 is 13 amino acids. Germline V lookup: CDR1 DFQATT, CDR2 SNEGSKA (reference sequence). CDR3 sequence: CSARVRTGEEQYF. As DNA, the CDR3 is TGCAGTGCTAGAGTCCGGACAGGGGAAGAGCAGTACTTC.

The genes are TRBV9 and TRBJ2-3, with 12 bases matching TRBD2. This CDR3 contains 16 residues. Losses at the gene ends were 0 bases for V and 5 bases for J; bases not matched to a gene: 4. CDR1 is SGDLS, CDR2 YYNGEE, per germline. In DNA, the CDR3 is TGTGCCAGCAGCGTAGGTCTAGCGGGGGGGCAAGATACGCAGTATTTT. It encodes CASSVGLAGGQDTQYF.

Remarks on this clonotype: Here the CDR3 omits its conserved ending phenylalanine or tryptophan, so a read error is the likely source. The rearrangement links TRBV19 to TRBJ1-1, with a weak D call TRBD1 (5 bases). The CDR3 covers 14 residues. Trimming took off 8 bases at V and 1 base at J, with 14 bases between the two ends. Looked up from germline, CDR1 is LNHDA and CDR2 is SQIVND (reference sequence). CDR3 nucleotides: TGTGCCAGTTACACCGTCGGGGGGAACACTGAAGCTTTCCTT. Protein: CASYTVGGNTEAFL.

This chain uses TRBV6-1 with TRBJ1-5, with 8 bases matching TRBD1. The ends lost 4 bases at V and 2 bases at J; junction bases unmatched: 13. This CDR3 comprises 18 residues. Germline CDR1 MNHNS, CDR2 SASEGT. The CDR3 DNA is TGTGCCAGCAGTGGGACAGGGACACAGGGTAGAGGCAATCAGCCCCAGCATTTT. Amino acid sequence: CASSGTGTQGRGNQPQHF.

Ten or more counts support this clonotype. The chain combines TRBV11-1 with TRBJ2-1; weak D call: TRBD2 (7 bases). The V end lost 5 bases, the J end lost 9 bases, and 23 bases lay between the germline ends. Per the germline V gene, CDR1 is SGHAT and CDR2 is FQDESV (reference sequence). The CDR3 consists of 16 residues. The CDR3 DNA reads TGTGCCAGCAGCCGAGGGGGGGTAGCGGTTTGGGTTGAGCAGTTCTTC. It codes for CASSRGGVAVWVEQFF.

A few counts support this clonotype. The chain couples TRBV5-4 to TRBJ1-2; D gene uncertain. The germline V gene encodes CDR1 SGHNT and CDR2 YYREEE (reference sequence). The ends were cut back, 0 bases at V and 4 bases at J, with 13 bases in the middle. The CDR3 consists of 15 residues. The CDR3 protein is CASSLATTAGYGYTF. The CDR3 DNA is TGTGCCAGCAGCTTGGCCACAACGGCGGGCTATGGCTACACCTTC.

The table lists this clonotype with many counts. V is TRBV20-1 and J is TRBJ2-7; TRBD2 agrees at 7 bases. Per the germline V gene, CDR1 is DFQATT and CDR2 is SNEGSKA (reference sequence). The length of the CDR3 is 15 residues. Trimming cost V 2 bases and J 1 base; bases outside gene matches: 8. The CDR3 DNA reads as TGCAGTGCTAGATTGACCTGGGGGGGATCCTACGAGCAGTACTTC. It encodes CSARLTWGGSYEQYF.